These 9 T cell receptor beta chains share one sample of origin, sequenced in a study of blood T cells in healthy people across ages. Using a J-beta primer mix together with a sample-barcoded 5' primer, a second PCR was run for roughly 7 to 12 cycles. Each CDR3 protein gets one entry after TCRdb re-called the 5' RACE reads with MiXCR. The data hold about 780,000 distinct CDR3 sequences, with roughly 25% observed a single time. These data were also filed under a second study, of T cells of mothers and their children.

Sequenced: blood. The receptors originated from a boy between 5 and 17 years old in good health.

The chain employs TRBV29-1 and TRBJ2-3, with D hard to call. Germline V gives CDR1 SQVTM, CDR2 ANQGSEA. This CDR3 spans 9 amino acids. V lost 7 bases and J lost 3, with 2 bases in between. The CDR3 spells CSATDTQYF. The CDR3 region has the DNA TGCAGCGCAACAGATACGCAGTATTTT.

This clonotype has at least ten counts. The gene calls are TRBV5-1 and TRBJ2-3, with 7 bases identical to TRBD1. There are 15 residues in the CDR3. V shed 0 bases and J 0 bases; nucleotides not matched to a gene: 1. The germline V gene has CDR1 SGHRS and CDR2 YFSETQ. Here the CDR3 DNA reads TGCGCCAGCAGCTTGGACAGGGGAAGCACAGATACGCAGTATTTT. It yields the protein CASSLDRGSTDTQYF.

The V and J genes are TRBV7-9 and TRBJ2-5; 10 bases line up with TRBD2. The J call is in doubt because the DNA end fits TRBJ2-1 better. Germline V CDR1 and CDR2: SEHNR, FQNEAQ (reference sequence). The CDR3 consists of 15 residues. CDR3 in DNA: TGTGCCAGCAGCTTAGGGACTAGCGGCCCCCTCGAGCAGTTCTTC. Protein: CASSLGTSGPLEQFF.

The chain has TRBV5-1 and TRBJ1-4; possibly TRBD1 for D (5 bases). Germline CDR1 and CDR2: SGHRS and YFSETQ. The CDR3 runs 16 residues. Trimming pared 6 bases from V and 0 bases from J, leaving 15 bases between. CDR3 residues: CASNRTDRSTNEKLFF. In DNA form, the CDR3 reads TGCGCCAGCAACCGGACCGACAGATCAACTAATGAAAAACTGTTTTTT.

The V call is TRBV10-3, the J call TRBJ2-5, with TRBD2 matching 8 bases. V shed 3 bases and J 10 bases; nucleotides not matched to a gene: 10. Germline CDR1 reads ENHRY; CDR2 reads SYGVKD. This CDR3 has 14 residues. CDR3 region: CAISEREGGEGQYF. As DNA, the CDR3 is TGTGCCATCAGTGAACGGGAGGGGGGTGAGGGCCAGTACTTC.

The chain has TRBV27 and TRBJ2-4; the D gene is possibly TRBD2 (7 bases). V lost 8 bases, J lost 3 bases, and 11 bases lay in between. This CDR3 region has 13 residues. Germline V lookup: CDR1 MNHEY, CDR2 SMNVEV (reference sequence). In DNA form, the CDR3 reads TGTGCCAGCGGGGGGGCCGACAAAAACATTCAGTACTTC. Translating it yields CASGGADKNIQYF.

The gene calls are TRBV19 and TRBJ1-4; D is ambiguous. The CDR3 totals 11 residues. Trimming pared 4 bases from V and 12 bases from J, leaving 9 bases between. Germline V lookup: CDR1 LNHDA, CDR2 SQIVND (reference sequence). The CDR3 spells CASSTFGELFF. CDR3 DNA: TGTGCCAGTAGTACGTTTGGAGAACTGTTTTTT.

The chain uses TRBV9 and TRBJ2-5; 9 nucleotides align to TRBD1. Losses at the gene ends were 3 bases for V and 3 bases for J; bases not matched to a gene: 6. Germline-derived CDR1 and CDR2 are SGDLS and YYNGEE. This CDR3 region has 15 residues. CDR3 DNA sequence: TGTGCCAGCAGCGATTCCGGGACAGGGAAAGAGACCCAGTACTTC. This gives the protein CASSDSGTGKETQYF.

The V gene is TRBV3-1, the J gene TRBJ2-7; perhaps TRBD1 as D (5 bases). The CDR3 contains 13 residues. Trimming took off 0 bases at V and 6 bases at J, with 9 bases between the two ends. Germline-derived CDR1 and CDR2 are LGHDT and YNNKEL (reference sequence). As DNA, the CDR3 is TGTGCCAGCAGCCAAGAGGGGCCTTTCGAGCAGTACTTC. Its protein product is CASSQEGPFEQYF.